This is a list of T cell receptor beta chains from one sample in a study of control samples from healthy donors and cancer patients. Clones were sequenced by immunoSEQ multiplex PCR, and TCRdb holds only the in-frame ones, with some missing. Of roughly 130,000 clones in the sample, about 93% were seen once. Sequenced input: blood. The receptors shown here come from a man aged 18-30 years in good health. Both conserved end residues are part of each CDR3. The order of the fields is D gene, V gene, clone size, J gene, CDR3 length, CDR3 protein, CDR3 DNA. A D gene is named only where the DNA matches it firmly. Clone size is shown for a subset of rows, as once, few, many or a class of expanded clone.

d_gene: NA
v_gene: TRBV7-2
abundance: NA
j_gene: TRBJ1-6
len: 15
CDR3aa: CASSPQGNYNSPLHF
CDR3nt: TGTGCCAGCAGCCCTCAGGGAAACTATAATTCACCCCTCCACTTT

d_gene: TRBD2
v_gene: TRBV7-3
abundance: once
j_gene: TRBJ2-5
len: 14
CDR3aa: CASSLTSGGETQYF
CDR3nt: TGTGCCAGCAGCTTAACTAGCGGGGGGGAGACCCAGTACTTC

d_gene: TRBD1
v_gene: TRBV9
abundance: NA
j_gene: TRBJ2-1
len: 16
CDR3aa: CASSLLRDRGHSEQFF
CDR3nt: TGTGCCAGCAGCTTACTCCGGGACAGGGGGCATAGTGAGCAGTTCTTC

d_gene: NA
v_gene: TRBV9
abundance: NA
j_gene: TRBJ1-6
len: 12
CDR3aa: CASSVGGGPLHF
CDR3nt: TGTGCCAGCAGCGTAGGGGGAGGGCCCCTCCACTTT

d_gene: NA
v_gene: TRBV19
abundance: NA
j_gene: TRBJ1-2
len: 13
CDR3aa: CASSIGEALGYTF
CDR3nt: TGTGCCAGTAGTATTGGTGAGGCCCTTGGCTACACCTTC

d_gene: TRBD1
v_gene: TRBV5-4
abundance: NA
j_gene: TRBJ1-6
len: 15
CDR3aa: CASSRMGQGFAPLHF
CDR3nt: TGTGCCAGCAGCCGGATGGGACAGGGGTTCGCACCCCTCCACTTT

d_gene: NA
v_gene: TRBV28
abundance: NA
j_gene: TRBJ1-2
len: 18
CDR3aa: CASSFVRPGGSQSSGYTF
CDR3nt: TGTGCCAGCAGTTTTGTACGGCCCGGGGGAAGTCAGAGTAGTGGCTACACCTTC

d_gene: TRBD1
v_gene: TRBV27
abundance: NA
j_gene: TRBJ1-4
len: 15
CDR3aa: CASSLRTTGGGKLFF
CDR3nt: TGTGCCAGCAGTTTACGCACTACAGGGGGAGGAAAACTGTTTTTT

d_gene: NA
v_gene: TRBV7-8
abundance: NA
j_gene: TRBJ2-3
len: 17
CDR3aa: CASSLAYIISESDTQYF
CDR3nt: TGTGCCAGCAGCTTAGCCTATATAATAAGCGAGTCCGATACGCAGTATTTT

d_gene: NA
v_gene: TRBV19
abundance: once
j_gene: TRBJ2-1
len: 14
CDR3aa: CASTRGISYNEQFF
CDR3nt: TGTGCCAGTACCCGCGGGATCTCCTACAATGAGCAGTTCTTC

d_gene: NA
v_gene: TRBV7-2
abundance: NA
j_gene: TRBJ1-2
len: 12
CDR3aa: CASSYENYGYTF
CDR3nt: TGTGCCAGCAGCTACGAGAACTATGGCTACACCTTC

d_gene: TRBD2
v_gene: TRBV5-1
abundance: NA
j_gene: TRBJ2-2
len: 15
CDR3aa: CASSLTSVGTGELFF
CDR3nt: TGCGCCAGCAGCCTCACTAGCGTTGGAACCGGGGAGCTGTTTTTT

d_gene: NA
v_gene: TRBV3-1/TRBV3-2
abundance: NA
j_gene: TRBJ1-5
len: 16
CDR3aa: CASSQGALENSHMSRF
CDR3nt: TGTGCCAGCAGCCAAGGGGCGCTGGAGAACAGCCACATGAGTCGATTT

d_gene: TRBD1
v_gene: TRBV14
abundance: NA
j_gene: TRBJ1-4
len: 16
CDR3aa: CASSQGTAATNEKLFF
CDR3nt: TGTGCCAGCAGCCAGGGGACAGCTGCAACTAATGAAAAACTGTTTTTT

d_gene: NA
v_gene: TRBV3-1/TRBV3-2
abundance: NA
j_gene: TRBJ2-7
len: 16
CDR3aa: CASSQGPQGSYYEQYF
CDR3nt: TGTGCCAGCAGCCAAGGTCCGCAGGGTTCCTACTACGAGCAGTACTTC

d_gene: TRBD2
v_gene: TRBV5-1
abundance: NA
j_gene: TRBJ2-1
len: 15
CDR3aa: CASSDFAGGDNEQFF
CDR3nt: TGCGCCAGCAGCGATTTTGCGGGAGGTGACAATGAGCAGTTCTTC

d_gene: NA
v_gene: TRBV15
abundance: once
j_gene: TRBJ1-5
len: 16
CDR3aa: CATRGTPRGDNQPQHF
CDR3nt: TGTGCCACCAGGGGAACCCCAAGGGGTGACAATCAGCCCCAGCATTTT

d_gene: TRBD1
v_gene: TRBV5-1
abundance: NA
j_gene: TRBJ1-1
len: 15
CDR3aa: CASRTLSGGSTEAFF
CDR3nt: TGCGCCAGCCGGACTCTATCAGGGGGCAGCACTGAAGCTTTCTTT